These 20 T cell receptor beta chains were all obtained from the same sample, sequenced in a study of cytomegalovirus exposure and HLA in healthy donors. Researchers ran the PCR with 60 Vbeta and 13 Jbeta primers. Clones were sequenced by immunoSEQ multiplex PCR, and TCRdb holds only the in-frame ones, with some missing. The sample yields 170,000 or so clones, 75% to 85% seen once. Input material: PBMCs. The receptors originated from a boy younger than 18 in good health and CMV-seronegative.

CDR3 sequence reads: CASSPTGDTEAFF. The CDR3 DNA reads TGTGCCAGCTCCCCGACAGGGGACACTGAAGCTTTCTTT. The chain couples TRBV18 to TRBJ1-1, with 8 bases identical to TRBD1. The ends lost 6 bases at V and 3 bases at J; junction bases unmatched: 3. The CDR3 totals 13 residues. The germline gives CDR1 KGHSH, CDR2 LQKENI.

The chain links TRBV19 to TRBJ1-5; 9 bases map to TRBD1. Germline V gives CDR1 LNHDA, CDR2 SQIVND (reference sequence). The CDR3 extends over 16 amino acids. With 5 bases clipped from V and 7 bases from J, the junction kept 12 bases outside the gene matches. CDR3 sequence reads: CASSFDTGGRGQPQHF. The CDR3 nucleotides are TGTGCCAGTAGTTTCGATACAGGGGGCAGAGGCCAGCCCCAGCATTTT.

This clone appeared a single time. The V gene is TRBV7-8, the J gene TRBJ2-7; 10 nucleotides align to TRBD2. The V and J ends lost 5 bases and 2 bases, in that order; junction bases with no gene match: 9. Germline V lookup: CDR1 SGHVS, CDR2 FQNEAQ. CDR3 length equals 16 residues. The CDR3 DNA is TGTGCCAGCAGCATGCCTAGCGGGAGAGCCACCTACGAGCAGTACTTC. This encodes CASSMPSGRATYEQYF.

This sequence joins TRBV9 and TRBJ2-1; 8 bases map to TRBD1. Losses at the gene ends were 1 base for V and 6 bases for J; bases not matched to a gene: 15. Germline loops: CDR1 SGDLS, CDR2 YYNGEE. The CDR3 is 18 residues long. The CDR3 reads CASSVSREGSDRVNEQFF. The CDR3, as DNA: TGTGCCAGCAGCGTAAGCCGAGAGGGTTCGGACAGGGTCAATGAGCAGTTCTTC.

This clone has only one observation. This chain joins TRBV4-3 and TRBJ2-5, with TRBD2 matching over 9 bases. The J call may be faulty, since TRBJ2-7 better matches the DNA end. Looked up from germline, CDR1 is LGHNA and CDR2 is YSLEER. This CDR3 comprises 18 residues. The DNA for the CDR3 is TGCGCCAGCAGCCAAGTCGCATTGACGACTAGCGGCTCCTACGAGCAGTACTTC. This encodes CASSQVALTTSGSYEQYF.

CDR3 DNA: TGTGCCAGCAGCGGAGGGACAGGGGGTGAAAAACTGTTTTTT. Its translation: CASSGGTGGEKLFF. The chain joins TRBV9 to TRBJ1-4; 11 bases agree with TRBD1. The CDR3 totals 14 residues. In germline, CDR1 is SGDLS, CDR2 YYNGEE. J was trimmed by 7 bases and V by 3 bases; bases with no gene match: 2.

There are a few counts of this clone. The chain links TRBV7-2 to TRBJ2-5; 9 bases align to TRBD1. Trimming at V came to 1 base and at J to 3 bases, leaving 15 bases not matched to a gene. Germline CDR1 is SGHTA and CDR2 is FQGNSA. This CDR3 is 19 amino acids long. CDR3 in amino acids: CASSLECWDRARCEETQYF. The CDR3 bases are TGTGCCAGCAGCTTAGAATGCTGGGACAGGGCGCGATGTGAAGAGACCCAGTACTTC.

V and J are TRBV4-1 and TRBJ2-1, with TRBD2 identical over 12 bases. Germline CDR1 and CDR2: MGHRA and YSYEKL. Losses at the gene ends were 4 bases for V and 9 bases for J; bases not matched to a gene: 7. The CDR3 has 15 residues. The CDR3 DNA is TGCGCCAGCAGCCCCCCGGGACTAGCGGGTGGTGAGCAGTTCTTC. As protein: CASSPPGLAGGEQFF.

The CDR3 is CASSQPDRQNTEAFF. The CDR3 region has the DNA TGCGCCAGCAGCCAACCGGACAGGCAGAACACTGAAGCTTTCTTT. This rearrangement joins TRBV4-1 to TRBJ1-1; the match to TRBD1 covers 7 bases. The germline V gene encodes CDR1 MGHRA and CDR2 YSYEKL. Trimming cost V 2 bases and J 1 base; bases outside gene matches: 4. This CDR3 region has 15 residues.

This clone has only a few counts. The V and J genes are TRBV29-1 and TRBJ1-1; a possible D gene is TRBD1 (6 bases). This CDR3 spans 11 amino acids. V lost 7 bases to trimming and J lost 4 bases, with 10 bases between them. Germline values: CDR1 SQVTM, CDR2 ANQGSEA. This CDR3 reads CSAGAATEAFF. The CDR3, as DNA: TGCAGCGCAGGGGCGGCCACTGAAGCTTTCTTT.

The chain joins TRBV9 to TRBJ1-5; D may be TRBD1 (5 bases). The length of the CDR3 is 15 residues. Trimming took 3 bases from V and 5 from J, leaving 15 bases between them. Germline loops: CDR1 SGDLS, CDR2 YYNGEE. CDR3 region: CASSAGVRNDQPQHF. The CDR3 DNA reads TGTGCCAGCAGCGCGGGGGTCCGAAATGATCAGCCCCAGCATTTT.

The genes are TRBV7-9 and TRBJ1-1, with D perhaps matching TRBD1 (6 bases). The CDR3 is 15 amino acids. Trimming removed 2 bases from V and 9 bases from J, with 19 bases in between. The V gene's germline CDR1 is SEHNR and CDR2 FQNEAQ (reference sequence). CDR3 in amino acids: CASSLNRDTSPKAFF. The CDR3, as DNA: TGTGCCAGCAGCTTAAATCGGGACACAAGCCCTAAAGCTTTCTTT.

The chain joins TRBV6-1 to TRBJ1-2; D gene ambiguous. V gave up 2 bases and J gave up 7 bases, with 17 bases separating them. The CDR3 length is 15 residues. CDR1 is MNHNS and CDR2 is SASEGT in the germline V gene. The CDR3 loop reads CASSELSDRVRGYTF. The CDR3 DNA follows: TGTGCCAGCAGTGAATTAAGTGATCGGGTCCGTGGCTACACCTTC.

The rearrangement joins TRBV14 to TRBJ2-7; D gene unclear. The length of the CDR3 is 15 residues. CDR1 is SGHDN and CDR2 is FVKESK in the germline V gene. V was shortened by 0 bases and J by 6 bases, with 15 bases between the two germline ends. DNA of the CDR3: TGTGCCAGCAGCCAAGATAATAGTGTTACCGGCGAGCAGTACTTC. Protein product: CASSQDNSVTGEQYF.

CDR3 sequence (DNA): TGTGCCAGCAGTGAAGGACAGGGTGGCTACACCTTC. This translates into CASSEGQGGYTF. The rearrangement links TRBV6-4 to TRBJ1-2; 8 bases are shared with TRBD1. This CDR3 is built from 12 residues. Germline-derived CDR1 and CDR2 are MRHNA and SNTAGT. Losses at the gene ends were 3 bases for V and 7 bases for J; bases not matched to a gene: 1.

The chain joins TRBV2 to TRBJ1-5, with TRBD1 matching 7 bases. Germline trimming cut 6 bases from V and 4 bases from J; bases unmatched to any gene: 3. This CDR3 region has 13 residues. Germline assignment: CDR1 SNHLY and CDR2 FYNNEI. DNA of the CDR3: TGTGCCAGCAGCCTGACAGGGAATCAGCCCCAGCATTTT. As protein: CASSLTGNQPQHF.

About this clone itself: At the DNA level, this CDR3 is encoded by other sequences in the same sample as well. This chain joins TRBV18 and TRBJ2-2, with TRBD2 identical over 9 bases. The CDR3 consists of 16 residues. Germline trimming cut 1 base from V and 0 bases from J; bases unmatched to any gene: 0. Germline CDR1 KGHSH, CDR2 LQKENI. In nucleotides, the CDR3 is TGTGCCAGCTCACCACTAGCGGGGGCGAACACCGGGGAGCTGTTTTTT. Amino acid sequence: CASSPLAGANTGELFF.

This clone was detected only once. In DNA form, the CDR3 reads TGTGCCAGCAGCTTAGCCCCAAGGGGTAACACTGAAGCTTTCTTT. Protein product: CASSLAPRGNTEAFF. The chain uses TRBV7-8 and TRBJ1-1; possibly TRBD1 for D (5 bases). The germline CDR1 and CDR2 sequences are SGHVS and FQNEAQ. The CDR3 covers 15 residues. Trimming removed 0 bases from V and 2 bases from J, with 10 bases in between.

The chain carries TRBV12-5 and TRBJ1-1; D perhaps matches TRBD1 (6 bases). The CDR3 covers 12 residues. CDR1 LGHNT and CDR2 FRNRAP come from the germline V gene. With 7 bases removed from V and 5 bases from J, the gap between germline ends came to 11 bases. CDR3 DNA: TGTGCTAGTGAACTACAGGGTACTGAAGCTTTCTTT. Amino acid sequence: CASELQGTEAFF.

The chain combines TRBV7-9 with TRBJ2-3; D not certain. The CDR3 spans 15 residues. CDR1 SEHNR and CDR2 FQNEAQ come from the germline V gene (reference sequence). V was trimmed by 3 bases and J by 4 bases, leaving 14 bases between them. For the CDR3, the DNA is TGTGCCAGCAGCTTTTTGCTAGGTTCTCCAGATACGCAGTATTTT. Protein sequence: CASSFLLGSPDTQYF.